The clone carrying this T cell receptor beta chain has only a few counts. Its antigen remains unknown. J gave up 3 bases and V 8 bases, and 6 bases lay outside the gene matches. Per germline, CDR1 MDHEN and CDR2 SYDVKM. The CDR3 is made up of 14 amino acids. These data come from a study of response to subunit inactivated influenza vaccine. Findings of the study overall: It was suggested by the authors that few new T cells are recruited by each seasonal influenza vaccination.

From the RT-PCR reads, TCRdb called clonotypes with MiXCR, one entry per CDR3 protein. The sample gives fewer than 600,000 distinct CDR3 sequences, 6% to 9% of which show up once; about an eighth is in the top ten. This TCR came from a man aged 50-75 years who received an inactivated influenza vaccine. The rearrangement uses TRBV28 and TRBJ2-7; 11 nucleotides align to TRBD2. This material consisted of PBMCs from blood, taken roughly 24 months after vaccination. The CDR3 DNA reads as TGTGCCAGCTATGGGACTAGCGGTTACTACGAGCAGTACTTC. It yields the protein CASYGTSGYYEQYF.